These T cell receptor beta chains were read from a single sample in a study of blood T cell repertoires in COVID-19. Produced via immunoSEQ multiplex PCR; TCRdb's table is partial and in-frame only. The sample records 70,000 or so clones, approximately 90% being singletons. Sequenced input: peripheral blood. All receptors come from a man between 65 and 85 years old with active or convalescent COVID-19. Both conserved end residues are part of each CDR3. D genes are given only for firm matches. The size entry is marked missing in some rows and otherwise reads once, few, many or a size class.

D	J	V	size	CDR3	DNA
TRBD2	TRBJ2-1	TRBV28	.	CASSSGLAGGDEQFF	TGTGCCAGCAGTTCTGGACTAGCGGGAGGCGATGAGCAGTTCTTC
.	TRBJ2-2	TRBV19	.	CASNDLRSTGELFF	TGTGCCAGTAATGATCTTCGTAGCACCGGGGAGCTGTTTTTT
.	TRBJ1-3	TRBV30	.	CAWRGDFGNTIYF	TGTGCCTGGAGGGGGGACTTCGGAAACACCATATATTTT
.	TRBJ2-5	TRBV5-5	.	CASSSQGGRETQYF	TGTGCCAGCAGCTCTCAGGGGGGCCGAGAGACCCAGTACTTC
TRBD2	TRBJ2-7	TRBV9	.	CASRDREGRYEQYF	TGTGCCAGCAGAGACCGGGAGGGCCGGTACGAGCAGTACTTC
TRBD1	TRBJ1-1	TRBV5-4	.	CASSLAQGDAEAFF	TGTGCCAGCAGCTTGGCACAGGGGGACGCTGAAGCTTTCTTT
.	TRBJ1-2	TRBV19	once	CASSRQSGYTF	TGTGCCAGTAGTCGACAGAGCGGCTACACCTTC
.	TRBJ2-1	TRBV4-3	few	CASSQDRQTYQFF	TGCGCCAGCAGCCAAGACAGGCAAACCTACCAGTTCTTC
TRBD1	TRBJ1-5	TRBV5-1	.	CASSPGTENQPQHF	TGCGCCAGCAGCCCGGGGACAGAGAATCAGCCCCAGCATTTT
.	TRBJ1-2	TRBV28	.	CASCAVGGLGYTF	TGTGCCAGCTGTGCCGTGGGGGGGCTGGGCTACACCTTC
.	TRBJ1-2	TRBV2	few	CASSDGAEFRDGYTF	TGTGCCAGCAGTGACGGTGCGGAGTTCCGAGATGGCTACACCTTC
.	TRBJ2-3	TRBV19	.	CASAPGLEGDTQYF	TGTGCCAGTGCCCCGGGTCTCGAGGGCGATACGCAGTATTTT
.	TRBJ1-2	TRBV5-4	.	CASSLASGYTF	TGTGCCAGCAGCTTGGCCTCTGGCTACACCTTC
TRBD1	TRBJ1-5	TRBV27	.	CASSYRGHQPQHF	TGTGCCAGCAGCTACAGGGGACATCAGCCCCAGCATTTT
TRBD2	TRBJ2-5	TRBV6-5	.	CASSSPAGGVEETQYF	TGTGCCAGCAGTTCACCAGCGGGAGGGGTCGAAGAGACCCAGTACTTC
TRBD2	TRBJ2-7	TRBV2	.	CASSAGTSSYEQYF	TGTGCCAGCAGCGCCGGGACTAGCTCCTACGAGCAGTACTTC